This TCR beta chain was identified in a study of blood T cell repertoires in COVID-19. Produced via immunoSEQ multiplex PCR; TCRdb's table is partial and in-frame only. The table includes almost 95,000 clones, roughly 80% detected once. V was cut by 0 bases and J by 2 bases, with 7 bases left in between. The CDR3 loop spans 15 amino acids. CDR1 LGHDT and CDR2 YNNKEL come from the germline V gene (reference sequence). The receptor comes from a man in his 60s with acute or convalescent COVID-19. The chain is built from TRBV3-1 (or the pseudogene TRBV3-2) and TRBJ1-4; no firm D call. The material sequenced was peripheral blood. DNA of the CDR3: TGTGCCAGCAGCCAAGAAAGAGTCACTAATGAAAAACTGTTTTTT. It specifies CASSQERVTNEKLFF.